This is a list of T cell receptor beta chains from one sample in a study of T-cell reconstitution after alpha-beta-depleted transplantation in children. TCRdb independently ran MiXCR on the PCR reads; one entry per CDR3 protein. Altogether hundreds of thousands of distinct CDR3 sequences are present, 16% being singletons, with the ten largest covering 5%. The sample in question was PBMCs, mostly from graft donor cells, obtained 360 days after TCRalphabeta/CD19-depleted stem cell transplant. The receptors were gathered from a male patient aged 5 to 17 who had a stem cell transplant for acute lymphoblastic leukemia, so the T cells may come from the graft donor. Both conserved end residues are part of each CDR3. D genes are given only for firm matches. Not all rows give a size; the values are once, few, many and, for expanded clones, a class.

D gene	V gene	J gene	clone size	CDR3 DNA	CDR3 protein
.	TRBV11-2	TRBJ2-7	.	TGTGCCAGCAGCTTAATCCCACTAGCATCGACTAGATCAAGCTCCTACGAGCAGTACTTC	CASSLIPLASTRSSSYEQYF
TRBD1	TRBV2	TRBJ2-4	.	TGTGCCAGCAGTCGACTCAGGGGGCTAGAAGCCAAAAACATTCAGTACTTC	CASSRLRGLEAKNIQYF
.	TRBV10-1	TRBJ2-1	once	TGCGCCAGCAGTGCGGAAAACTACAATGAGCAGTTCTTC	CASSAENYNEQFF
.	TRBV4-1	TRBJ2-7	few	TGCGCCAGCAGCCCCCGCCCAGATTACGAGCAGTACTTC	CASSPRPDYEQYF
.	TRBV5-1	TRBJ2-1	few	TGCGCCACCATCGGTCCCCATTCTTACAATGAGCAGTTCTTC	CATIGPHSYNEQFF
.	TRBV27	TRBJ2-1	.	TGTGCCAGCAGCTCCTCTAGGGACTGGAGATACAATGAGCAGTTCTTC	CASSSSRDWRYNEQFF
.	TRBV4-1	TRBJ2-4	.	TGCGCCAGCAGCCAAGGACAACAAGGCGAATTAGCCAAAAACATTCAGTACTTC	CASSQGQQGELAKNIQYF
.	TRBV7-6	TRBJ1-4	many	TGTGCCAGCAGCCGCGGTCCCGAAAAACTGTTTTTT	CASSRGPEKLFF
.	TRBV3-1	TRBJ2-7	.	TGTGCCAGCAGCCCCCTGACCGGGGACGCCTACGAGCAGTACTTC	CASSPLTGDAYEQYF
.	TRBV5-1	TRBJ1-2	many	TGCGCCAGCAGCTTGCCCTACACTCGTGGCTACACCTTC	CASSLPYTRGYTF
TRBD1	TRBV27	TRBJ1-2	few	TGTGCCAGCAGTTCGGACAGGGCTCTCAGCTACACCTTC	CASSSDRALSYTF
.	TRBV12-3/TRBV12-4	TRBJ2-3	many	TGTGCCAGCAGTGCGACTAGATTTACGCAGTATTTT	CASSATRFTQYF
.	TRBV5-1	TRBJ2-7	few	TGCGCCAGCAGCTACCAGGGGATTAGCTCCTACGAGCAGTACTTC	CASSYQGISSYEQYF
TRBD2	TRBV5-6	TRBJ2-7	.	TGTGCCAGCACCCTTAGCGGGAGTGGGTCCTACGAGCAGTACTTC	CASTLSGSGSYEQYF
TRBD1	TRBV5-1	TRBJ2-2	.	TGCGCCAGCAGCTACTGGACAGGGGATAGGGCCGGGGAGCTGTTTTTT	CASSYWTGDRAGELFF
.	TRBV5-1	TRBJ2-5	.	TGCGCCAGCAGCTTGCCTAGGAGAGAGACCCAGTACTTC	CASSLPRRETQYF
TRBD2	TRBV5-6	TRBJ2-7	few	TGTGCCAGCAGCTTCATCGGGACTAGCGGGAGTCGGTACGAGCAGTACTTC	CASSFIGTSGSRYEQYF
.	TRBV29-1	TRBJ2-2	many	TGCAGCGTTGAAGATCAATCTAACACCGGGGAGCTGTTTTTT	CSVEDQSNTGELFF
.	TRBV20-1	TRBJ2-5	few	TGCAGTGCAACAAGGGGGGGGTTGGAGACCCAGTACTTC	CSATRGGLETQYF
TRBD2	TRBV12-3/TRBV12-4	TRBJ2-5	few	TGTGCCAGCAGTTTAGGGGGTGCGGGGGCCCAGTACTTC	CASSLGGAGAQYF
.	TRBV7-9	TRBJ2-1	.	TGTGCCAGCAGCTTCGTTCACTACAATGAGCAGTTCTTC	CASSFVHYNEQFF
.	TRBV3-1	TRBJ2-2	.	TGTGCCAGCAGCCGGCCTGGCGGGCCTACCCCGAACACCGGGGAGCTGTTTTTT	CASSRPGGPTPNTGELFF
TRBD1	TRBV7-9	TRBJ2-1	.	TGTGCCAGCAGCGATTTCGGACAGGGACGGAATGAGCAGTTCTTC	CASSDFGQGRNEQFF
.	TRBV12-3/TRBV12-4	TRBJ2-7	.	TGTGCCAGCAGTTTAATGGGGACCCTTACCTACGAGCAGTACTTC	CASSLMGTLTYEQYF
.	TRBV5-1	TRBJ2-1	.	TGCGCCAGCAGCCCCTTTGGGCCCCGCTCCTACAATGAGCAGTTCTTC	CASSPFGPRSYNEQFF
.	TRBV5-1	TRBJ2-7	many	TGCGCCAGCAGGGGGGTCTCCTACGAGCAGTACTTC	CASRGVSYEQYF
.	TRBV5-1	TRBJ2-1	few	TGCGCCAGCAGCTTGGTGAGTGGTGAGCAGTTCTTC	CASSLVSGEQFF
.	TRBV6-1	TRBJ2-5	few	TGTGCCAGCAGGGGCCCTAACATGGTGGAGACCCAGTACTTC	CASRGPNMVETQYF
.	TRBV5-1	TRBJ2-7	.	TGCGCCAGCAGGCCTGGACCGCAGGGCATCTACGAGCAGTACTTC	CASRPGPQGIYEQYF
.	TRBV5-1	TRBJ1-3	many	TGCGCCAGCAGCTTGGCGGGGCTACTTTACGGAAACACCATATATTTT	CASSLAGLLYGNTIYF